A single sample gave rise to the 22 T cell receptor beta chains below, sequenced in a study of metastatic and nonmetastatic thyroid tumors. Patients had received no treatment of any kind before thyroid surgery. TCRdb reprocessed the PCR reads via MiXCR. The sample yields about 18,000 clones, approximately 28% seen once. The sequenced material came from tumor tissue. All receptors come from a male donor with papillary thyroid cancer or a benign thyroid nodule (not recorded which). Some clones in this sample may be carry-over from other donors' samples.

This clone turned up a few times. The rearrangement uses TRBV7-2 and TRBJ2-5, with 8 nucleotides matching TRBD2. This CDR3 comprises 19 residues. Germline assignment: CDR1 SGHTA and CDR2 FQGNSA. With V trimmed by 0 bases and J by 1 base, 13 bases remained unmatched. This chain's CDR3 is CASSLALSGRRRGQETQYF. The CDR3 region has the DNA TGTGCCAGCAGCTTAGCGCTAAGCGGGAGACGTCGGGGCCAAGAGACCCAGTACTTC.

The rearrangement links TRBV30 to TRBJ1-3, with 11 bases aligning to TRBD1. The CDR3 contains 15 residues. V was clipped by 4 bases and J by 0 bases; unmatched bases: 2. Germline V gene sequence: CDR1 GTSNPN, CDR2 SVGIG (reference sequence). The CDR3 is CAWIGTGGSGNTIYF. The CDR3 region has the DNA TGTGCCTGGATCGGGACAGGGGGCTCTGGAAACACCATATATTTT.

The V call is TRBV15, the J call TRBJ2-2; TRBD2 matches at 7 bases. This CDR3 has 14 amino acids. Germline CDR1 reads LNHNV; CDR2 reads YYDKDF (reference sequence). V shed 9 bases, J shed 0 bases, and the junction held 4 bases outside the gene matches. CDR3 sequence (DNA): TGTGCCACACGGGACTACGCGAACACCGGGGAGCTGTTTTTT. Its translation is CATRDYANTGELFF. The entire variable domain, with the rest obtained from reference TRBV15 and TRBJ2-2, is as follows: DAMVIQNPRYQVTQFGKPVTLSCSQTLNHNVMYWYQQKSSQAPKLLFHYYDKDFNNEADTPDNFQSRRPNTSFCFLDIRSPGLGDTAMYLCATRDYANTGELFFGEGSRLTVL.

CDR3 bases: TGCGCCAGCAGTGAGTCGCGTTGGACTAGCGGAGGGTACCAAGAGACCCAGTACTTC. It translates to CASSESRWTSGGYQETQYF. The chain joins TRBV10-1 to TRBJ2-5; 10 nucleotides line up with TRBD2. With V trimmed by 0 bases and J by 0 bases, 10 bases remained unmatched. Germline V CDR1 and CDR2: WNHNN, SYGVQD (reference sequence). The CDR3 consists of 19 residues.

V usage is TRBV6-5 and J usage is TRBJ1-2; TRBD1 matches 11 bases. The junction had 12 bases not matched to a gene; V was cut back by 4 bases and J by 5 bases. Germline CDR1 reads MNHEY; CDR2 reads SVGAGI. This CDR3 region has 17 residues. The CDR3 DNA reads as TGTGCCAGCAGTTCCTCCGGGACAGGGGGATCCCGTTATGGCTACACCTTC. It translates to CASSSSGTGGSRYGYTF.

Only a few counts were recorded for this clone. This chain links TRBV6-9 with TRBJ2-6; TRBD1 is a possible D gene (6 bases). Trimming cost V 3 bases and J 7 bases, with 10 bases left between them. This CDR3 region has 14 residues. Germline lookup yields CDR1 MNHGY and CDR2 SVAAGI. Here the CDR3 reads CASSYRGFANVLTF. As DNA, the CDR3 is TGTGCCAGCAGTTACAGGGGTTTCGCCAACGTCCTGACTTTC.

The rearrangement joins TRBV19 to TRBJ1-1; the D is unclear. The germline V gene has CDR1 LNHDA and CDR2 SQIVND (reference sequence). Trimming removed 7 bases from V and 9 bases from J, with 18 bases in between. CDR3 length: 13 amino acids. The DNA of the CDR3 is TGTGCCAGTAACGCGGGCCCCGGGAGTCAAGCTTTCTTT. Amino acid sequence: CASNAGPGSQAFF. The whole variable domain, remainder taken from reference TRBV19 and TRBJ1-1, is DGGITQSPKYLFRKEGQNVTLSCEQNLNHDAMYWYRQDPGQGLRLIYYSQIVNDFQKGDIAEGYSVSREKKESFPLTVTSAQKNPTAFYLCASNAGPGSQAFFGQGTRLTVV.

The rearrangement links TRBV7-9 to TRBJ1-2; no definite D call. There are 15 residues in the CDR3. Germline loops: CDR1 SEHNR, CDR2 FQNEAQ (reference sequence). V was pared by 6 bases and J by 6 bases, with 20 bases between. In DNA form, the CDR3 reads TGTGCCAGCAGGGCCTTCGGTGCGGCTGACCATGGCTACACCTTC. Translation gives CASRAFGAADHGYTF.

There are many counts of this clone. The CDR3 reads CASSQEGRDSSYEQYF. The CDR3, as DNA: TGTGCCAGCAGCCAAGAGGGACGGGACAGCTCCTACGAGCAGTACTTC. This chain uses TRBV4-2 with TRBJ2-7, with TRBD1 matching over 7 bases. V shed 0 bases, J shed 0 bases, and the junction held 5 bases outside the gene matches. This CDR3 contains 16 residues. Germline CDR1 reads LGHNA; CDR2 reads YNFKEQ.

This clone was seen a handful of times. Additional DNA sequences in this sample encode the identical CDR3. The chain combines TRBV11-1 with TRBJ1-5; possible D gene TRBD1, 6 bases. V was trimmed by 5 bases and J by 6 bases, leaving 20 bases between them. The CDR3 consists of 16 residues. Germline lookup yields CDR1 SGHAT and CDR2 FQDESV (reference sequence). The CDR3 is CASSTLGGGAGQPQHF. The CDR3 DNA follows: TGTGCCAGCAGCACTCTCGGGGGGGGCGCAGGTCAGCCCCAGCATTTT.

V usage is TRBV20-1 and J usage is TRBJ1-1; a possible D gene is TRBD1 (5 bases). The CDR3 is made up of 12 amino acids. Trimming removed 7 bases at V and 5 bases at J, with 14 bases between. Germline values: CDR1 DFQATT, CDR2 SNEGSKA (reference sequence). This chain's CDR3 is CSVVQGGTEAFF. The CDR3 DNA reads as TGCAGTGTTGTCCAGGGAGGGACTGAAGCTTTCTTT.

Regarding this clone: A read error is possible here, since a much larger clone lies one base away. The same CDR3 arises from other DNA sequences in this sample as well. The chain combines TRBV9 with TRBJ2-5; no firm D call. The CDR3 spans 13 residues. The V gene's germline CDR1 is SGDLS and CDR2 YYNGEE. In DNA, the CDR3 is TGTGCTAGCAGCGTAGAGACCAAGAGCACCCAGTACTTC. Translation gives CASSVETKSTQYF.

This clone was detected only a few times. The chain is built from TRBV20-1 and TRBJ2-7; tentative D call: TRBD2 (7 bases). Trimming stripped 1 base from V and 4 bases from J, with 14 bases between. The length of the CDR3 is 14 residues. From germline, CDR1 is DFQATT and CDR2 SNEGSKA (reference sequence). CDR3 nucleotide sequence: TGCAGTGCTAGAGTTGGGGGGAGGGGGTACGAGCAGTACTTC. Translated: CSARVGGRGYEQYF.

This clone was found a few times. Its ends do not fully match the called genes, so a read error is possible. The rearrangement joins TRBV13 to TRBJ2-1; no reliable D call. In germline, CDR1 is PRHDT, CDR2 FYEKMQ (reference sequence). The CDR3 runs to 17 residues. The CDR3 region has the DNA TGTGCCAGCAGCTGCAGAGGCCCCCATATCGAGTACAATGTGCAGTTCTTC. Residues: CASSCRGPHIEYNVQFF.

The chain links TRBV6-1 to TRBJ1-1; 9 bases match TRBD1. The CDR3 runs to 14 residues. V lost 7 bases, J lost 5 bases, and 8 bases stayed unmatched. Germline loops: CDR1 MNHNS, CDR2 SASEGT. DNA for the CDR3: TGTGCCAGCAAGGGACAGGGTGTTGGAACTGAAGCTTTCTTT. As protein: CASKGQGVGTEAFF.

This clone was detected once. The chain uses TRBV30 and TRBJ1-5; D remains ambiguous. V was trimmed by 6 bases and J by 0 bases, leaving 9 bases between them. The CDR3 totals 13 residues. Germline CDR1 is GTSNPN and CDR2 is SVGIG (reference sequence). The CDR3 nucleotides read TGTGCCTGTGCATTAAGTAGCAATCAGCCCCAGCATTTT. It specifies CACALSSNQPQHF.

The chain couples TRBV20-1 to TRBJ2-1; 12 bases agree with TRBD2. Trimming removed 6 bases from V and 4 bases from J; junction bases left unmatched: 7. In germline, CDR1 is DFQATT, CDR2 SNEGSKA (reference sequence). The CDR3 runs to 15 residues. CDR3 in DNA: TGCAGTGCCACCCCCGGGACTAGCGGGTACAATGAGCAGTTCTTC. It is translated as CSATPGTSGYNEQFF.

This clone was picked up many times. The chain uses TRBV4-1 and TRBJ2-4; 9 bases fit TRBD1. The ends lost 0 bases at V and 0 bases at J; junction bases unmatched: 6. The CDR3 has 18 residues. Germline V lookup: CDR1 MGHRA, CDR2 YSYEKL. The CDR3, as DNA: TGCGCCAGCAGCCAAGAGGGTACAGGGGGCAGAGCCAAAAACATTCAGTACTTC. Protein sequence: CASSQEGTGGRAKNIQYF.

As regards this clone: At one end the junction does not follow the germline gene, possibly because of a read error. The chain couples TRBV6-4 to TRBJ2-1, with D perhaps assigned TRBD1 or TRBD2 (6 bases each). The germline CDR1 and CDR2 sequences are MRHNA and SNTAGT. The CDR3 has 15 amino acids. In DNA form, the CDR3 reads TGTGTCAGCAGTGACTCGGCGTGCACGGGGGCTGAGCAGTTCTTC. This encodes CVSSDSACTGAEQFF.

This clone was counted a few times. The gene calls are TRBV6-1 and TRBJ2-7; 9 bases map to TRBD2. Germline CDR1 MNHNS, CDR2 SASEGT. The CDR3 has 18 amino acids. J gave up 0 bases and V 1 base, and 10 bases lay outside the gene matches. CDR3 nucleotide sequence: TGTGCCAGCAGTGAAGGAGAATATAGGACTAGCGCCTCCTACGAGCAGTACTTC. Translated, it gives CASSEGEYRTSASYEQYF.

The chain links TRBV7-3 to TRBJ2-1; D may be TRBD2 (6 bases). Germline V gene lookup returns CDR1 SGHTA and CDR2 FQGTGA. Trimming stripped 3 bases from V and 7 bases from J, with 13 bases between. The CDR3 covers 14 residues. CDR3 coding DNA: TGTGCCAGCAGCTTGGGGACTGGGTCTAATGAGCAGTTCTTC. Protein: CASSLGTGSNEQFF.

This clone occurred many times. This chain joins TRBV6-1 and TRBJ1-3; a weak D match, TRBD1 (5 bases). Germline V gene data show CDR1 as MNHNS and CDR2 as SASEGT. V was shortened by 2 bases and J by 4 bases, with 12 bases between the two germline ends. The CDR3 runs to 15 residues. CDR3 residues: CASSELAGEGNTIYF. In nucleotides, the CDR3 is TGTGCCAGCAGTGAACTAGCGGGGGAAGGAAACACCATATATTTT.